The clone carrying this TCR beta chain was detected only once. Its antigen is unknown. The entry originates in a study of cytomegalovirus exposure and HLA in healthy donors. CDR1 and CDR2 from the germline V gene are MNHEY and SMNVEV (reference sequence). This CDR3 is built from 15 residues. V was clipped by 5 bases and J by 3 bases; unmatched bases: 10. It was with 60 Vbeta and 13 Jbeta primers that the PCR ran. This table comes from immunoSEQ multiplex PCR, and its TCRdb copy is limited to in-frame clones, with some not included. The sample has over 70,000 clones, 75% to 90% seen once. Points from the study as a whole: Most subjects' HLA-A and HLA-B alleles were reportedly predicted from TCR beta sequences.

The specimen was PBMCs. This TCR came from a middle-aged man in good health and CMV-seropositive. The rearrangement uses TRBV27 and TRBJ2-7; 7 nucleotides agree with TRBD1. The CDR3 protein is CASSTSPTGFYEQYF. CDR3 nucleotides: TGTGCCAGCAGTACCTCCCCGACAGGGTTCTACGAGCAGTACTTC.